A single sample is the source of the 8 T cell receptor beta chains below, sequenced in a study of blood T cell repertoires in COVID-19. Sequencing was performed with immunoSEQ multiplex PCR; in TCRdb, only in-frame clones are kept and a portion is missing. The repertoire consists of about 300,000 clones, with around 80% occurring once and the leading ten covering 1% to 1.5%. The sequenced sample was peripheral blood. Every receptor here comes from a woman between 45 and 60 years old with acute or convalescent COVID-19.

CDR3 region: CASSTGTGYNEKLFF. The CDR3 nucleotides are TGCGCCAGCAGCACTGGGACAGGGTATAATGAAAAACTGTTTTTT. This chain links TRBV5-1 with TRBJ1-4; 9 nucleotides align to TRBD1. V shed 4 bases and J 4 bases; nucleotides not matched to a gene: 5. Germline V gene data show CDR1 as SGHRS and CDR2 as YFSETQ. The CDR3 has 15 amino acids.

This clone has only a few counts. The chain joins TRBV5-6 to TRBJ1-2, with no clear D. The CDR3 totals 12 residues. V was trimmed by 0 bases and J by 8 bases, leaving 8 bases between them. In germline, CDR1 is SGHDT, CDR2 YYEEEE. CDR3: CASSLEERGYTF. The CDR3 coding sequence is TGTGCCAGCAGCTTGGAAGAGAGAGGCTACACCTTC.

The chain carries TRBV30 and TRBJ1-6; a weak D match, TRBD1 (5 bases). Trimming stripped 5 bases from V and 8 bases from J, with 10 bases between. The CDR3 runs to 12 residues. Germline values: CDR1 GTSNPN, CDR2 SVGIG (reference sequence). CDR3 sequence: CAWGLGDSPLHF. DNA of the CDR3: TGTGCCTGGGGGTTAGGGGATTCACCCCTCCACTTT.

The gene calls are TRBV15 and TRBJ2-3, with D unresolved. V was trimmed by 0 bases and J by 6 bases, leaving 10 bases between them. This CDR3 is 14 amino acids long. Germline loops: CDR1 LNHNV, CDR2 YYDKDF (reference sequence). The CDR3 loop is CATSREEDWDTQYF. Written as DNA, the CDR3 is TGTGCCACCAGCAGAGAAGAGGATTGGGATACGCAGTATTTT.

The chain joins TRBV11-2 to TRBJ2-1; D unresolved. The CDR3 totals 13 residues. From germline, CDR1 is SGHAT and CDR2 FQNNGV. Trimming took off 6 bases at V and 5 bases at J, with 11 bases between the two ends. The CDR3 region is CASSLNRDNEQFF. The CDR3 DNA is TGTGCCAGCAGTCTTAACCGGGACAATGAGCAGTTCTTC. The full variable domain, with the rest looked up from reference TRBV11-2 and TRBJ2-1, is EAGVAQSPRYKIIEKRQSVAFWCNPISGHATLYWYQQILGQGPKLLIQFQNNGVVDDSQLPKDRFSAERLKGVDSTLKIQPAKLEDSAVYLCASSLNRDNEQFFGPGTRLTVL.

The chain employs TRBV5-4 and TRBJ2-7, with TRBD1 identical over 7 bases. CDR1 and CDR2 (germline): SGHNT, YYREEE (reference sequence). This CDR3 contains 13 residues. CDR3 sequence: CVIGRGGVYEQYV. The CDR3 DNA sequence: TGTGTCATCGGCCGAGGGGGCGTCTACGAGCAGTACGTC.

The J gene is TRBJ1-4, the V gene TRBV29-1; tentatively, D is TRBD1 (6 bases). Germline CDR1 is SQVTM and CDR2 is ANQGSEA. Deletions cut 6 bases from V and 5 bases from J, with 16 bases between. The CDR3 has 14 amino acids. The CDR3 loop reads CSVLDSPGNEKLFF. The CDR3 nucleotides are TGCAGCGTCTTGGACAGCCCAGGGAATGAAAAACTGTTTTTT.

This chain uses TRBV19 with TRBJ2-3; 12 bases match TRBD2. Germline trimming cut 1 base from V and 4 bases from J; bases unmatched to any gene: 6. Looked up from germline, CDR1 is LNHDA and CDR2 is SQIVND (reference sequence). The length of the CDR3 is 17 residues. This CDR3 reads CASSIARTSGVPDTQYF. Written as DNA, the CDR3 is TGTGCCAGTAGTATAGCTAGGACTAGCGGGGTTCCAGATACGCAGTATTTT.